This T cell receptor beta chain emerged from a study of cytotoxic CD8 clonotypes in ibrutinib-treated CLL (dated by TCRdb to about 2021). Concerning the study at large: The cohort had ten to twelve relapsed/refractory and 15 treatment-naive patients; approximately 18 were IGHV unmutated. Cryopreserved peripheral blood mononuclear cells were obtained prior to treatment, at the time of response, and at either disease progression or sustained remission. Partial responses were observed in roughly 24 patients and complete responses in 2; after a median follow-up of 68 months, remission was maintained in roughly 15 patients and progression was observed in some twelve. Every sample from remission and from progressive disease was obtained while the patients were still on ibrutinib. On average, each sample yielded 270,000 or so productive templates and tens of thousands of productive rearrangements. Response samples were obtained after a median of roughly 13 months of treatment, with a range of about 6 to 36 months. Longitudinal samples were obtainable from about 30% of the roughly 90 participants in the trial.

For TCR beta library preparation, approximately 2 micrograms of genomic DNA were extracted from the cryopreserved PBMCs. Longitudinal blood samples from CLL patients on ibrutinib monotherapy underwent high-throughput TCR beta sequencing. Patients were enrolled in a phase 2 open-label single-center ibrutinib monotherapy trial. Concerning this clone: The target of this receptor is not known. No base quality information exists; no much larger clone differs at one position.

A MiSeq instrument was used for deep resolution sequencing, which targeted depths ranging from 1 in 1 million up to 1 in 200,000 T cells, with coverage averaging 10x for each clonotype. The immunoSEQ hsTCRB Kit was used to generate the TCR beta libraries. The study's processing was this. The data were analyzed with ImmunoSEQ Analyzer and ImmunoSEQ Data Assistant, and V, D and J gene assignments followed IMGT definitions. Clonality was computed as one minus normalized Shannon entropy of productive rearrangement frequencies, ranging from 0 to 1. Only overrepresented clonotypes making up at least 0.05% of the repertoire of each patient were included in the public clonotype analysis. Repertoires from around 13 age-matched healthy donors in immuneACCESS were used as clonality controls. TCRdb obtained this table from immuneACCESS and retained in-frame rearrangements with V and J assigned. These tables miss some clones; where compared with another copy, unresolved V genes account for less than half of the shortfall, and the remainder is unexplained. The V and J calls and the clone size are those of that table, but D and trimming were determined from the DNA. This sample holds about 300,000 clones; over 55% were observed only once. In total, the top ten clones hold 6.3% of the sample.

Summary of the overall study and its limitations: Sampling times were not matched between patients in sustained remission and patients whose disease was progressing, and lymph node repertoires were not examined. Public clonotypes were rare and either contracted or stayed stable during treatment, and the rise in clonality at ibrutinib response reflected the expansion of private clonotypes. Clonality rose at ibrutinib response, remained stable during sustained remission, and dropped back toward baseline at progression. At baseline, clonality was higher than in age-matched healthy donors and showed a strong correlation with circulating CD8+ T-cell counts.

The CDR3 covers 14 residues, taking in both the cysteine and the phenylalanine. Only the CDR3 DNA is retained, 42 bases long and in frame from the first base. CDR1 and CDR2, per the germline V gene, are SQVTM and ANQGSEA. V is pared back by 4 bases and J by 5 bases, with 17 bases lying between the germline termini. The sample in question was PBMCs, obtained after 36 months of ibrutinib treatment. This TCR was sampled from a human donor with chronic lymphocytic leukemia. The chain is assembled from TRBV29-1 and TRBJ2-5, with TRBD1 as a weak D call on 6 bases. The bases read TGCAGCGTTGCACCGACAGGAGTAGGGGAGACCCAGTACTTC. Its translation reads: CSVAPTGVGETQYF.